These 23 T cell receptor beta chains originate from one sample sequenced in a study of CD8+ T cells in alopecia areata (dated by TCRdb to the late 2010s). Library preparation used the immunoSEQ multiplex PCR assay. RNA was extracted from all samples and reverse transcribed into cDNA, which served as template for TCR sequencing. In TCRdb, the immuneACCESS table is reduced to in-frame sequences with V and J assigned. These tables do not hold every clone; where another copy was compared, an unresolved V gene accounts for under half, and the others remain unexplained. Counted in this sample were about 210,000 clones; approximately 47% of them appeared once. The ten top clones hold over 2.5% of the sample. Interpreted using the paper, the treatment or condition label stands for: oral pan-JAK inhibitor, 5-10 mg twice daily. Specimen: CD4+ T cells sorted from blood, collected at roughly week 36, from a patient treated with tofacitinib. The receptors here all came from a human donor with alopecia areata.

The V call is TRBV6-5, the J call TRBJ2-5; weak D call: TRBD2 (6 bases). CDR1 and CDR2 (germline): MNHEY, SVGAGI. Trimming stripped 5 bases from V and 5 bases from J, with 18 bases between. The CDR3 is 15 amino acids. The CDR3 sequence is CASSPSPWGGETQYF. The DNA of the CDR3 is TGTGCCAGCAGTCCCTCTCCATGGGGAGGCGAGACCCAGTACTTC.

This clone was counted a few times. The V and J genes are TRBV29-1 and TRBJ2-1; D possibly uses TRBD1 or TRBD2 (6 bases each). The CDR3 sequence is 14 residues long. Germline V lookup: CDR1 SQVTM, CDR2 ANQGSEA. V lost 7 bases and J lost 1, with 14 bases in between. The CDR3 protein is CSAQRGESYNEQFF. The CDR3 DNA sequence: TGCAGCGCACAAAGGGGGGAGTCCTACAATGAGCAGTTCTTC.

This clone was seen many times. The CDR3 region has the DNA TGTGCCAGCAGCCCGACTAGCGGGGGGTACAATGAGCAGTTCTTC. Translated: CASSPTSGGYNEQFF. The rearrangement uses TRBV7-3 and TRBJ2-1; 13 bases agree with TRBD2. CDR3 length: 15 amino acids. Germline CDR1 reads SGHTA; CDR2 reads FQGTGA. The V segment lost 5 bases and the J segment 4 bases; nucleotides outside the gene matches: 2.

The rearrangement uses TRBV7-8 and TRBJ2-7; 10 positions agree with TRBD2. Unmatched junction bases numbered 8, after V lost 2 bases and J lost 1 base. Germline V gene data show CDR1 as SGHVS and CDR2 as FQNEAQ. This CDR3 contains 17 residues. The CDR3 nucleotides are TGTGCCAGCAGCTTACGGAGCGGGAGGGAGCTTTCCTACGAGCAGTACTTC. It encodes CASSLRSGRELSYEQYF.

This clone was seen ten or more times. J is TRBJ2-1 and V is TRBV5-1, with D possibly called TRBD1 or TRBD2 (6 bases each). The CDR3 covers 15 residues. V lost 1 base and J 8 bases, leaving 16 bases between the germline ends. Per germline, CDR1 SGHRS and CDR2 YFSETQ. Written as DNA, the CDR3 is TGCGCCAGCAGCTTGAGGGGGGTCCCAGGGGATGAGCAGTTCTTC. Residues: CASSLRGVPGDEQFF.

On this clone itself: Other DNA sequences in this sample translate to the same CDR3. The chain has TRBV7-2 and TRBJ2-5; no definite D call. CDR3 length equals 13 residues. Trimming took 1 base from V and 4 from J, leaving 7 bases between them. Germline V gives CDR1 SGHTA, CDR2 FQGNSA. The CDR3 nucleotides are TGTGCCAGCAGCTTAGGTTCCGGAGAGACCCAGTACTTC. Protein: CASSLGSGETQYF.

The chain couples TRBV28 to TRBJ2-2, with 7 bases fitting TRBD2. The CDR3 spans 13 residues. CDR1 is MDHEN, CDR2 SYDVKM, per germline. The V and J ends lost 8 bases and 6 bases, in that order; junction bases with no gene match: 6. For the CDR3, the DNA is TGTGCCAGCCGGCGGGAGACGGCCGGGGAGCTGTTTTTT. Protein product: CASRRETAGELFF.

The J gene is TRBJ1-5, the V gene TRBV30, with TRBD1 matching 8 bases. V lost 2 bases to trimming and J lost 7 bases; unmatched junction nucleotides: 13. Germline V gene sequence: CDR1 GTSNPN, CDR2 SVGIG (reference sequence). The CDR3 runs to 16 residues. CDR3 protein: CAWSPTQTGAKQPQHF. The CDR3 nucleotides read TGTGCCTGGAGTCCCACCCAGACAGGGGCGAAGCAGCCCCAGCATTTT.

The chain joins TRBV9 to TRBJ1-1, with 8 bases that match TRBD1. The length of the CDR3 is 16 residues. Germline-derived CDR1 and CDR2 are SGDLS and YYNGEE. V lost 5 bases and J lost 2; bases outside the gene matches: 11. The CDR3 DNA is TGTGCCAGCAGTACCTCCGACAGGGGTCTTAACACTGAAGCTTTCTTT. Amino acids: CASSTSDRGLNTEAFF. The full variable domain, in which reference TRBV9 and TRBJ1-1 provide the parts outside the CDR3, is DSGVTQTPKHLITATGQRVTLRCSPRSGDLSVYWYQQSLDQGLQFLIQYYNGEERAKGNILERFSAQQFPDLHSELNLSSLELGDSALYFCASSTSDRGLNTEAFFGQGTRLTVV.

This chain joins TRBV7-2 and TRBJ2-5; 11 bases fit TRBD2. Germline V gene sequence: CDR1 SGHTA, CDR2 FQGNSA. The junction had 7 bases not matched to a gene; V was cut back by 4 bases and J by 6 bases. CDR3 size: 15 residues. CDR3 nucleotide sequence: TGTGCCAGCAGCTATAGCGGGAGGGCCGAGAAGACCCAGTACTTC. Its translation: CASSYSGRAEKTQYF.

The chain employs TRBV5-1 and TRBJ1-1, with D perhaps TRBD1 (6 bases). V was pared by 4 bases and J by 3 bases, with 19 bases between. Germline CDR1 and CDR2: SGHRS and YFSETQ. CDR3 length: 16 amino acids. CDR3 region: CASSRTAGGIDTEAFF. CDR3 bases: TGCGCCAGCAGCCGGACAGCTGGAGGAATTGACACTGAAGCTTTCTTT.

The chain uses TRBV25-1 and TRBJ2-7, with D maybe TRBD2 (6 bases). This CDR3 has 18 residues. Germline loops: CDR1 MGHDK, CDR2 SYGVNS. V lost 1 base and J 0 bases, leaving 19 bases between the germline ends. DNA for the CDR3: TGTGCCAGCAGTGAATCTGGGCACCGGGCGGGGAGCTCCTACGAGCAGTACTTC. Translating gives CASSESGHRAGSSYEQYF.

The chain employs TRBV29-1 and TRBJ2-5; 10 positions match TRBD1. The junction had 2 bases not matched to a gene; V was cut back by 2 bases and J by 5 bases. CDR1 and CDR2 (germline): SQVTM, ANQGSEA. The CDR3 sequence is 13 residues long. CDR3 amino acids: CSVETTGGETQYF. The CDR3 coding sequence is TGCAGCGTTGAAACGACAGGGGGCGAGACCCAGTACTTC.

V is TRBV5-1 and J is TRBJ2-2, with D maybe TRBD1 (6 bases). With 1 base removed from V and 5 bases from J, the gap between germline ends came to 12 bases. CDR1 is SGHRS, CDR2 YFSETQ, per germline. The CDR3 spans 15 residues. The CDR3 spells CASSLMRRGTGELFF. As DNA, the CDR3 is TGCGCCAGCAGCTTGATGAGAAGGGGGACCGGGGAGCTGTTTTTT.

A few counts support this clone. The chain recombines TRBV19 with TRBJ1-2; possible D gene TRBD1, 6 bases. This CDR3 region has 13 residues. Per the germline V gene, CDR1 is LNHDA and CDR2 is SQIVND (reference sequence). V lost 5 bases to trimming and J lost 2 bases, with 9 bases between them. The CDR3 reads CASSLDRNYGYTF. Here the CDR3 DNA reads TGTGCCAGTAGTCTTGACAGGAACTATGGCTACACCTTC. The full variable domain, rest sourced from reference TRBV19 and TRBJ1-2, is DGGITQSPKYLFRKEGQNVTLSCEQNLNHDAMYWYRQDPGQGLRLIYYSQIVNDFQKGDIAEGYSVSREKKESFPLTVTSAQKNPTAFYLCASSLDRNYGYTFGSGTRLTVV.

This clone occurred a few times. V is TRBV2 and J is TRBJ2-7; D tentatively fits TRBD1 or TRBD2 (5 bases each). V was shortened by 1 base and J by 2 bases, with 6 bases between the two germline ends. Germline loops: CDR1 SNHLY, CDR2 FYNNEI. This CDR3 is 13 amino acids long. The CDR3 is CASSEGGTYEQYF. In DNA, the CDR3 is TGTGCCAGCAGTGAAGGGGGGACCTACGAGCAGTACTTC.

In its sample, this clone was seen a few times. This CDR3 reads CASRGTRTGTGELFF. In nucleotides, the CDR3 is TGTGCCAGCAGGGGGACTCGAACTGGCACCGGGGAGCTGTTTTTT. V is TRBV7-8 and J is TRBJ2-2, with TRBD2 as a possible D gene (6 bases). V lost 6 bases to trimming and J lost 4 bases, with 15 bases between them. CDR3 size: 15 residues. Looked up from germline, CDR1 is SGHVS and CDR2 is FQNEAQ.

V is TRBV30 and J is TRBJ2-6, with a tentative D call TRBD1 (5 bases). The CDR3 covers 16 residues. Germline V gives CDR1 GTSNPN, CDR2 SVGIG (reference sequence). V lost 4 bases and J 0 bases, leaving 13 bases between the germline ends. CDR3 in amino acids: CAWTQQDPSGANVLTF. In DNA, the CDR3 is TGTGCCTGGACTCAACAGGACCCCTCTGGGGCCAACGTCCTGACTTTC.

This clone has a handful of counts. The chain is built from TRBV30 and TRBJ2-7; D is unclear. Germline V gene sequence: CDR1 GTSNPN, CDR2 SVGIG (reference sequence). The V end lost 0 bases, the J end lost 1 base, and 13 bases lay between the germline ends. There are 15 residues in the CDR3. The CDR3 bases are TGTGCCTGGAGTGTCCGCCGCGGAACATCCTACGAGCAGTACTTC. Its protein is CAWSVRRGTSYEQYF.

The V call is TRBV29-1, the J call TRBJ2-3; TRBD2 agrees at 11 bases. The V gene's germline CDR1 is SQVTM and CDR2 ANQGSEA. The CDR3 consists of 15 residues. Losses at the gene ends were 7 bases for V and 5 bases for J; bases not matched to a gene: 11. The CDR3 sequence: CSGSGRGVWEDTQYF. The CDR3 nucleotides read TGCAGCGGTAGCGGGAGGGGCGTTTGGGAAGATACGCAGTATTTT.

For the CDR3, the DNA is TGCGCCAGCAGCTTGGAGGACTCAGGGTGGGAGACCCAGTACTTC. It translates to CASSLEDSGWETQYF. The chain recombines TRBV5-1 with TRBJ2-5; the D call may be TRBD1 or TRBD2 (5 bases each). CDR1 SGHRS and CDR2 YFSETQ come from the germline V gene. The germline V and J ends were trimmed by 0 bases and 5 bases, with 14 bases remaining between them. The CDR3 covers 15 residues. Combining the CDR3 with reference TRBV5-1 and TRBJ2-5 gives the whole variable domain KAGVTQTPRYLIKTRGQQVTLSCSPISGHRSVSWYQQTPGQGLQFLFEYFSETQRNKGNFPGRFSGRQFSNSRSEMNVSTLELGDSALYLCASSLEDSGWETQYFGPGTRLLVL.

The chain has TRBV5-6 and TRBJ2-7, with D possibly being TRBD1 (5 bases). Looked up from germline, CDR1 is SGHDT and CDR2 is YYEEEE. The CDR3 spans 18 residues. Trimming cost V 4 bases and J 6 bases, with 29 bases left between them. The CDR3 region is CASSSWGEMRSRFGEQYF. Written as DNA, the CDR3 is TGTGCCAGCAGCAGCTGGGGCGAGATGAGGTCTAGGTTCGGCGAGCAGTACTTC.

A note on this clone: This specimen includes other DNA sequences encoding the same CDR3. The chain recombines TRBV2 with TRBJ2-5; D gene uncertain. This CDR3 is built from 12 residues. The germline V gene has CDR1 SNHLY and CDR2 FYNNEI. V was pared by 7 bases and J by 3 bases, with 9 bases between. The CDR3: CASTGLEETQYF. In DNA, the CDR3 is TGTGCCAGCACGGGTTTGGAAGAGACCCAGTACTTC.